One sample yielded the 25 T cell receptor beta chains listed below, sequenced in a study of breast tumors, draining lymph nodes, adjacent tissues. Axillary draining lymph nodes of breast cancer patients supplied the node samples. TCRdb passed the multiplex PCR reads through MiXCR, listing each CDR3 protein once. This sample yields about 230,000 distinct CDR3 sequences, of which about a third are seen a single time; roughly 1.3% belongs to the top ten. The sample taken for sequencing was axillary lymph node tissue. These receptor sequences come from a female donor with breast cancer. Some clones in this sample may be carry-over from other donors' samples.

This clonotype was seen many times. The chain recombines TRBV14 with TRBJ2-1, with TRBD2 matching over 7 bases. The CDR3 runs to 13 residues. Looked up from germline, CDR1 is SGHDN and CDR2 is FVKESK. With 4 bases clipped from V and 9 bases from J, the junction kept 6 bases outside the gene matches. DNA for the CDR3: TGTGCCAGCAGCCCCCAGCGGGAAGGTGAGCAGTTCTTC. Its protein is CASSPQREGEQFF.

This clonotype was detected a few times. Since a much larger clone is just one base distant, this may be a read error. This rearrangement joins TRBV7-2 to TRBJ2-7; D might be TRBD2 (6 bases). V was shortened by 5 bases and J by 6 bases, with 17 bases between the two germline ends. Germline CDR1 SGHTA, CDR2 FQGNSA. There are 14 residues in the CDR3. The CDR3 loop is CASSPPSRGFEQYF. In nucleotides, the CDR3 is TGTGCCAGCAGCCCCCCATCCCGGGGGTTCGAGCAGTACTTC.

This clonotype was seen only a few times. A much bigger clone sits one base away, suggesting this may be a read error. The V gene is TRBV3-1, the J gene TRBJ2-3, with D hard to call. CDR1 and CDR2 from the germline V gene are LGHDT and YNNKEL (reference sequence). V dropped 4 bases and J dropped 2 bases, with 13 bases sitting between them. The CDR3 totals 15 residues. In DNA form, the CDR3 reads TGTGCCAGCAGCCGTCGGAACGGACCCACAGATACGCAGTATTTT. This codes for CASSRRNGPTDTQYF.

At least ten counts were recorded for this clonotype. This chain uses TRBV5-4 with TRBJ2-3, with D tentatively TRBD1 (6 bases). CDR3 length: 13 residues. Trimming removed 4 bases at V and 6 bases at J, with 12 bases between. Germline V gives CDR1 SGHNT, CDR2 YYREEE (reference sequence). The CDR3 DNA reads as TGTGCCAGCAGCCCAGGGGCGCACGATACGCAGTATTTT. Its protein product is CASSPGAHDTQYF.

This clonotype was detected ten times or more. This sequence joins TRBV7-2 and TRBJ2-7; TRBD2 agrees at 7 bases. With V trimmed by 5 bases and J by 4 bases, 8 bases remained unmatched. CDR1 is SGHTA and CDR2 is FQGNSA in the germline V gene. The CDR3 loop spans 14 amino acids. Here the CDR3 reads CASSARDGRYEQYF. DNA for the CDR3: TGTGCCAGCAGCGCCCGGGACGGGAGGTACGAGCAGTACTTC. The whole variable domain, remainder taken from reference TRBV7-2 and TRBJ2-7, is GAGVSQSPSNKVTEKGKDVELRCDPISGHTALYWYRQSLGQGLEFLIYFQGNSAPDKSGLPSDRFSAERTGGSVSTLTIQRTQQEDSAVYLCASSARDGRYEQYFGPGTRLTVT.

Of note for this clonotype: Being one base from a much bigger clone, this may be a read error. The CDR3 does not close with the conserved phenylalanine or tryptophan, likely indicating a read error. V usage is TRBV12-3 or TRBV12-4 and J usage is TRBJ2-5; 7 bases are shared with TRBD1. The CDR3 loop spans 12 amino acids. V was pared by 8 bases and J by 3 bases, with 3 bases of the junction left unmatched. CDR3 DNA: TGTGCCAGCCGGGACAGTAAAGAGACCCAGTACTCC. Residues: CASRDSKETQYS.

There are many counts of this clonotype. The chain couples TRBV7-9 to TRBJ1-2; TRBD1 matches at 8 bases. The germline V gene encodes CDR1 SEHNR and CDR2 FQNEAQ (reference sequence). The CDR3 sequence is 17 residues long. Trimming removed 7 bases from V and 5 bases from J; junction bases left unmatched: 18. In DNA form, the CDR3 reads TGTGCCAGCACCATGGGGACAGGCCTGAGGGGCTTTTATGGCTACACCTTC. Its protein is CASTMGTGLRGFYGYTF.

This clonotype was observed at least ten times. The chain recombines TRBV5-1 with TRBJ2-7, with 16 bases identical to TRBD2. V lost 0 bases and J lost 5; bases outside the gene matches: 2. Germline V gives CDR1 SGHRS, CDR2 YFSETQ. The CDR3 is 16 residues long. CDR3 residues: CASSLDGTSGRDEQYF. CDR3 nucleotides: TGCGCCAGCAGCTTGGACGGGACTAGCGGGAGGGACGAGCAGTACTTC.

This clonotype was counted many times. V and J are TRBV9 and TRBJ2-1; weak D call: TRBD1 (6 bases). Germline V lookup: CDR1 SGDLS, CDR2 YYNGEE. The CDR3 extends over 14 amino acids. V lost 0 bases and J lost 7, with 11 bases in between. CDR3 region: CASSVGQGSNEQFF. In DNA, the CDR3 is TGTGCCAGCAGCGTAGGTCAGGGGAGTAATGAGCAGTTCTTC.

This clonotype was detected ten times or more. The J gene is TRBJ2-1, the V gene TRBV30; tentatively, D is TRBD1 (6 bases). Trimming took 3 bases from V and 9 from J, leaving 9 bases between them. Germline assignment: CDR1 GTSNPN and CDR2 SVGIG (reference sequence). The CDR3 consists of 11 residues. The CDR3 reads CAWSSQGEQFF. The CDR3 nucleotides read TGTGCCTGGAGCTCACAGGGTGAGCAGTTCTTC. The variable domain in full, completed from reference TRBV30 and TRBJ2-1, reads SQTIHQWPATLVQPVGSPLSLECTVEGTSNPNLYWYRQAAGRGLQLLFYSVGIGQISSEVPQNLSASRPQDRQFILSSKKLLLSDSGFYLCAWSSQGEQFFGPGTRLTVL.

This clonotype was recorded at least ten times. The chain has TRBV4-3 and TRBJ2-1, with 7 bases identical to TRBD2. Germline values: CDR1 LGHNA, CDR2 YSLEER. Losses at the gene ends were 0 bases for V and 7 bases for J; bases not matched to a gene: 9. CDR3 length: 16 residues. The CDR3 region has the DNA TGCGCCAGCAGCCAAGATTCGGGAGGCCCTAAGAATGAGCAGTTCTTC. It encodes CASSQDSGGPKNEQFF.

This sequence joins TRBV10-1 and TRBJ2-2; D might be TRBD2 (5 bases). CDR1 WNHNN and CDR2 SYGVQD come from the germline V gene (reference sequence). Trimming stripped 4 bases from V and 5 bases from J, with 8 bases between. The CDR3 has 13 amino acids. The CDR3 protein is CASSGTRTGELFF. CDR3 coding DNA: TGCGCCAGCAGTGGCACTAGGACCGGGGAGCTGTTTTTT.

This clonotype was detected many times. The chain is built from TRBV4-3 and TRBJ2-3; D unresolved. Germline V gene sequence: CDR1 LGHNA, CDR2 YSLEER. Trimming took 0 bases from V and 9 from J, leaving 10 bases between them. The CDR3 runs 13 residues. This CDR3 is CASSQDARLTQYF. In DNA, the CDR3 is TGCGCCAGCAGCCAAGATGCCCGATTGACGCAGTATTTT.

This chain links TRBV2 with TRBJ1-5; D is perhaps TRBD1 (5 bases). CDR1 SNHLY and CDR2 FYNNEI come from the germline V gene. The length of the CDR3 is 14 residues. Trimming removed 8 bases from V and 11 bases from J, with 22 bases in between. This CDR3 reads CASLEGSGGETQHF. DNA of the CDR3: TGTGCCAGCCTGGAAGGGAGTGGAGGGGAGACCCAGCATTTT.

DNA for the CDR3: TGTGCCAGCAGCTTAAGGGAGGTCCAGTACTTC. It yields the protein CASSLREVQYF. This chain uses TRBV7-8 with TRBJ2-5; D is possibly TRBD2 (6 bases). V gave up 2 bases and J gave up 10 bases, with 8 bases separating them. The CDR3 sequence is 11 residues long. In germline, CDR1 is SGHVS, CDR2 FQNEAQ. The full variable domain, rest sourced from reference TRBV7-8 and TRBJ2-5, is GAGVSQSPRYKVAKRGQDVALRCDPISGHVSLFWYQQALGQGPEFLTYFQNEAQLDKSGLPSDRFFAERPEGSVSTLKIQRTQQEDSAVYLCASSLREVQYFGPGTRLLVL.

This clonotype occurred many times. The CDR3 DNA reads as TGCAGTGCACAGACTAGCGGGTTGTCCAAAAACATTCAGTACTTC. Amino acids: CSAQTSGLSKNIQYF. The rearrangement links TRBV20-1 to TRBJ2-4; 10 bases are a match to TRBD2. V gave up 6 bases and J gave up 2 bases; unmatched junction bases: 7. CDR1 is DFQATT and CDR2 is SNEGSKA in the germline V gene (reference sequence). The CDR3 totals 15 residues.

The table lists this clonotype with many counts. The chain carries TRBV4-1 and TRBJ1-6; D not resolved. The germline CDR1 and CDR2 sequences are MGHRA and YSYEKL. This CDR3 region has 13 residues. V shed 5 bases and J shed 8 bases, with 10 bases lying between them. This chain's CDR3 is CASSVAADSPLHF. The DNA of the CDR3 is TGCGCCAGCAGCGTAGCGGCCGATTCACCCCTCCACTTT.

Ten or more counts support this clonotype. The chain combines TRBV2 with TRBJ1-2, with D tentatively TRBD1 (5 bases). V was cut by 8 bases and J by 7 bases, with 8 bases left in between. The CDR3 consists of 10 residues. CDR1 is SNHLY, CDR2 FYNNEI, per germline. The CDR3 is CASQGAGYTF. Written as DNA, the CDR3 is TGTGCCAGCCAGGGTGCTGGCTACACCTTC.

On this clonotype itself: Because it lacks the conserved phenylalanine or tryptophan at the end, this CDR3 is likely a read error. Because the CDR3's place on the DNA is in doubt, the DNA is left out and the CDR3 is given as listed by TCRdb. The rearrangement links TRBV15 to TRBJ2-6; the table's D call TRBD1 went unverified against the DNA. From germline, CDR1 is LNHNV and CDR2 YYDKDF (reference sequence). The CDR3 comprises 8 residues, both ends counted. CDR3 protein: CATSREGT.

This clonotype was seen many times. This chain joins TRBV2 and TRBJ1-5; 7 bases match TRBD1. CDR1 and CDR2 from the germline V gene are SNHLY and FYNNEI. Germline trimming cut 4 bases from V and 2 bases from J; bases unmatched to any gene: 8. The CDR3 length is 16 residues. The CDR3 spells CASSAGGGVGNQPQHF. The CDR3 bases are TGTGCCAGCAGTGCGGGAGGGGGCGTAGGCAATCAGCCCCAGCATTTT.

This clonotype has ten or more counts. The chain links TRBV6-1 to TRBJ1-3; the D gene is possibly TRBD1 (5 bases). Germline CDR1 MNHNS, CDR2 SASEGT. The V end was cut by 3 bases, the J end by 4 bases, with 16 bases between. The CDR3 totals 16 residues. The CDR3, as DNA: TGTGCCAGCAGTGATGGAGGGAAGGGGACCGGAAACACCATATATTTT. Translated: CASSDGGKGTGNTIYF.

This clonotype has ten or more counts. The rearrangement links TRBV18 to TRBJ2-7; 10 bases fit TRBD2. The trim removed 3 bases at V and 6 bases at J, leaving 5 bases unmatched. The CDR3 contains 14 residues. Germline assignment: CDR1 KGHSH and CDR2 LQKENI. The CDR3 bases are TGTGCCAGCTCACCGTCTAGCGGGAGTCTCGAGCAGTACTTC. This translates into CASSPSSGSLEQYF.

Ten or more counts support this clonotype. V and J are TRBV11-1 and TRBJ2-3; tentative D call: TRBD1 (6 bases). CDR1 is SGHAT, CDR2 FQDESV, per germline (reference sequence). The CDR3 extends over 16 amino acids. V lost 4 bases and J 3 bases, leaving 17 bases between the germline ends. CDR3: CASSSRTAPGTDTQYF. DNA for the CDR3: TGTGCCAGCAGCTCCCGGACAGCCCCTGGGACAGATACGCAGTATTTT.

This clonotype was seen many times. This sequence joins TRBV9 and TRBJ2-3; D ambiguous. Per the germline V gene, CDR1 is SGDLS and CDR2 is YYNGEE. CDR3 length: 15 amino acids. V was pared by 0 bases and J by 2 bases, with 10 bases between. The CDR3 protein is CASSVAPSNTDTQYF. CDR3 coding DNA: TGTGCCAGCAGCGTAGCGCCGTCTAACACAGATACGCAGTATTTT.

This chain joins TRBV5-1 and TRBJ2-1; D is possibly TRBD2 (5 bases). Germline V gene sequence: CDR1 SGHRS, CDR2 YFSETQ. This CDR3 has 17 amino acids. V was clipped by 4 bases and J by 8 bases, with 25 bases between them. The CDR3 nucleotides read TGCGCCAGCAGCGTGACGACCGGGGTAATCCGGCGGGATGAGCAGTTCTTC. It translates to CASSVTTGVIRRDEQFF. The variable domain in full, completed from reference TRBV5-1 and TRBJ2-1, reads KAGVTQTPRYLIKTRGQQVTLSCSPISGHRSVSWYQQTPGQGLQFLFEYFSETQRNKGNFPGRFSGRQFSNSRSEMNVSTLELGDSALYLCASSVTTGVIRRDEQFFGPGTRLTVL.